The T cell receptor (beta chain) under discussion was sequenced for a study of T-cell memory formation after mild COVID-19. Study findings and constraints: Cross-reactive memory appears to have joined, as suggested by some responding clones showing up in pre-infection memory.

To note about this clonotype: Its antigen remains unidentified.

Germline V gives CDR1 MGHRA, CDR2 YSYEKL. Trimming removed 3 bases at V and 0 bases at J, with 12 bases between. The CDR3 sequence is 15 residues long. Using constant-segment primers, 5'RACE produced TCR alpha and TCR beta cDNA libraries carrying sample barcodes and UMIs. MiXCR, run by TCRdb on the 5' RACE reads, gives a single entry per CDR3 protein. The sample has around 310,000 distinct CDR3 sequences, 20% to 25% seen once; the top ten hold roughly 21%. Sequencing was done on a sample of PBMCs or a T cell subset sorted from them (not recorded which). The chain couples TRBV4-1 to TRBJ2-7; tentatively, D is TRBD2 (5 bases). This TCR derives from a man in his late teens or twenties who had mild COVID-19 (a few samples of this study predate the infection). Cell type and time point are not known. This CDR3 is CASSHTWESSYEQYF. DNA for the CDR3: TGCGCCAGCAGCCACACCTGGGAGAGCTCCTACGAGCAGTACTTC.